The 6 T cell receptor beta chains below come from one sample, sequenced in a study of blood T cell repertoires in COVID-19. Generated by immunoSEQ multiplex PCR, the TCRdb table keeps only in-frame clones and is missing some. This table has tens of thousands of clones, around 80% appearing once. Sequencing used peripheral blood. Every receptor here comes from a man aged 60 to 75 with acute or convalescent COVID-19.

This rearrangement joins TRBV7-2 to TRBJ2-7, with D maybe TRBD1 (5 bases). The CDR3 is 15 amino acids. Deletions cut 5 bases from V and 4 bases from J, with 18 bases between. CDR1 and CDR2 from the germline V gene are SGHTA and FQGNSA. CDR3 sequence: CASSLFTGPTYEQYF. The CDR3 DNA reads as TGTGCCAGCAGCCTTTTCACAGGACCGACATACGAGCAGTACTTC.

The chain uses TRBV11-2 and TRBJ1-1; 9 nucleotides agree with TRBD1. V lost 5 bases to trimming and J lost 4 bases; unmatched junction nucleotides: 2. Germline V gene sequence: CDR1 SGHAT, CDR2 FQNNGV. This CDR3 region has 13 residues. CDR3 loop: CASSVTGGTEAFF. In nucleotides, the CDR3 is TGTGCCAGCAGCGTGACAGGGGGCACTGAAGCTTTCTTT.

The V call is TRBV29-1, the J call TRBJ1-1; possibly TRBD1 for D (6 bases). The CDR3 spans 14 residues. Germline V gives CDR1 SQVTM, CDR2 ANQGSEA. V was pared by 4 bases and J by 2 bases, with 14 bases between. The CDR3 nucleotides are TGCAGCGTTGGGGTGTGGGGGCCCAACACTGAAGCTTTCTTT. Translating it yields CSVGVWGPNTEAFF. Filled out from reference TRBV29-1 and TRBJ1-1, the complete variable domain reads SAVISQKPSRDICQRGTSLTIQCQVDSQVTMMFWYRQQPGQSLTLIATANQGSEATYESGFVIDKFPISRPNLTFSTLTVSNMSPEDSSIYLCSVGVWGPNTEAFFGQGTRLTVV.

This rearrangement joins TRBV6-2 or TRBV6-3 to TRBJ2-7, with D perhaps TRBD2 (6 bases). Germline V lookup: CDR1 MNHEY, CDR2 SVGEGT. V was clipped by 1 base and J by 0 bases, with 10 bases between them. This CDR3 comprises 15 residues. The CDR3 loop is CASSYWAGSSYEQYF. CDR3 in DNA: TGTGCCAGCAGTTACTGGGCGGGGAGCTCCTACGAGCAGTACTTC.

The chain joins TRBV5-1 to TRBJ2-1; no reliable D call. CDR1 and CDR2 (germline): SGHRS, YFSETQ. Between the trimmed V and J ends, which lost 4 bases and 0 bases, there was a span of 5 bases. The CDR3 length is 13 residues. The CDR3 nucleotides are TGCGCCAGCAGCCCTAGCTCCTACAATGAGCAGTTCTTC. Translated, it gives CASSPSSYNEQFF.

The rearrangement uses TRBV19 and TRBJ2-1; D might be TRBD1 (6 bases). Germline CDR1 LNHDA, CDR2 SQIVND (reference sequence). This CDR3 has 13 amino acids. Trimming took off 7 bases at V and 3 bases at J, with 10 bases between the two ends. The DNA of the CDR3 is TGTGCCAGTAAGAGAGGGGGCTACAATGAGCAGTTCTTC. Its protein is CASKRGGYNEQFF.